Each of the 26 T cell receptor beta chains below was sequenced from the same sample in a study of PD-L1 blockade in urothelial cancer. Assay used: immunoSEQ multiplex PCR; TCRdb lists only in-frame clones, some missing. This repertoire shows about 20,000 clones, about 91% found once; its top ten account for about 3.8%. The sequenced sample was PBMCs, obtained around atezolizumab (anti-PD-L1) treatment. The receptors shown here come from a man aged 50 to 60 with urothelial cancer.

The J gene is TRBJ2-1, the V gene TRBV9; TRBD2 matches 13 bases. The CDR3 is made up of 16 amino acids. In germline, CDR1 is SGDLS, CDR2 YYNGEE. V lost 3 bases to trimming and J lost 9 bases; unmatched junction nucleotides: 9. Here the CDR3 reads CASSGSLAGGPGEQFF. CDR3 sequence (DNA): TGTGCCAGCAGCGGATCACTAGCGGGAGGGCCTGGTGAGCAGTTCTTC.

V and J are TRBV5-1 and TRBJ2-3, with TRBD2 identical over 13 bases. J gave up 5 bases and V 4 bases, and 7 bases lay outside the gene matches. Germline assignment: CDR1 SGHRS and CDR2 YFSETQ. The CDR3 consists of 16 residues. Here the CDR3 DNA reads TGCGCCAGCAGCAAGGGACTAGCGGGGAGTCGAGATACGCAGTATTTT. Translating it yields CASSKGLAGSRDTQYF.

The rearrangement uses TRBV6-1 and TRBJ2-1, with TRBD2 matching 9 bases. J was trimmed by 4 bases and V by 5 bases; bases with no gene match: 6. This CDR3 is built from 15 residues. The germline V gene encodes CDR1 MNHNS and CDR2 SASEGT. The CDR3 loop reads CASSFSGSRYNEQFF. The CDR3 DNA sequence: TGTGCCAGCAGTTTTAGCGGGAGCAGGTACAATGAGCAGTTCTTC.

This chain's CDR3 is CASSEAHQGLSGYTF. CDR3 coding DNA: TGTGCCAGCAGTGAAGCGCATCAGGGTTTAAGTGGCTACACCTTC. The chain recombines TRBV2 with TRBJ1-2, with a possible D match to TRBD1 (5 bases). V was cut by 0 bases and J by 7 bases, with 15 bases left in between. Germline CDR1 and CDR2: SNHLY and FYNNEI. CDR3 length: 15 residues. Full variable domain (remainder filled in from reference TRBV2 and TRBJ1-2): EPEVTQTPSHQVTQMGQEVILRCVPISNHLYFYWYRQILGQKVEFLVSFYNNEISEKSEIFDDQFSVERPDGSNFTLKIRSTKLEDSAMYFCASSEAHQGLSGYTFGSGTRLTVV.

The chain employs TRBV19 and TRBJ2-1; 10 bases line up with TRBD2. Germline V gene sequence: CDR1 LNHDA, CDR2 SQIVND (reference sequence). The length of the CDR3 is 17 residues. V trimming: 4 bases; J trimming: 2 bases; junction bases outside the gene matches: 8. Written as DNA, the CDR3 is TGTGCCAGTAGTAGGTATCCGGGACTAGCGACCTACAATGAGCAGTTCTTC. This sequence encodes CASSRYPGLATYNEQFF. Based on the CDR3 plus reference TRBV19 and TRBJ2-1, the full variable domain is DGGITQSPKYLFRKEGQNVTLSCEQNLNHDAMYWYRQDPGQGLRLIYYSQIVNDFQKGDIAEGYSVSREKKESFPLTVTSAQKNPTAFYLCASSRYPGLATYNEQFFGPGTRLTVL.

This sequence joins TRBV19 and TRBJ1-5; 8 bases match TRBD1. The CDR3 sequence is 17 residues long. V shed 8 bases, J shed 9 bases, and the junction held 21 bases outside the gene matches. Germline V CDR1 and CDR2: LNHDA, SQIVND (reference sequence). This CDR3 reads CASGRQGMMGGWGPQHF. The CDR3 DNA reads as TGTGCCAGTGGCCGACAGGGGATGATGGGGGGCTGGGGGCCCCAGCATTTT. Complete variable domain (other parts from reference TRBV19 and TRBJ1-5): DGGITQSPKYLFRKEGQNVTLSCEQNLNHDAMYWYRQDPGQGLRLIYYSQIVNDFQKGDIAEGYSVSREKKESFPLTVTSAQKNPTAFYLCASGRQGMMGGWGPQHFGDGTRLSIL.

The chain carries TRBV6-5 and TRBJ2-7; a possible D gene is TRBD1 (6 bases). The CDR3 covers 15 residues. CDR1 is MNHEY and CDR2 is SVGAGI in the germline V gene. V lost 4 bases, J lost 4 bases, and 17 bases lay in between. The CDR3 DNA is TGTGCCAGCAGTTTCCGTACAGGGTCCCAGTACGAGCAGTACTTC. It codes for CASSFRTGSQYEQYF.

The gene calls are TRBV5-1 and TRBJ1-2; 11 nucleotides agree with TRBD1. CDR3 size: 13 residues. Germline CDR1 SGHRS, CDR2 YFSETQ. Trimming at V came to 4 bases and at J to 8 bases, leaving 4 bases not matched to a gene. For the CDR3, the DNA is TGCGCCAGCAGCACCGGGACAGGGGGAGGCTACACCTTC. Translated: CASSTGTGGGYTF.

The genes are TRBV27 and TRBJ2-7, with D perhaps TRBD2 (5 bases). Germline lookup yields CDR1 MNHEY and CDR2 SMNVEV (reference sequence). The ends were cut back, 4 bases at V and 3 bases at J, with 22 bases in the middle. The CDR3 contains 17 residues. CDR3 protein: CASSSRTPSPYLYEQYF. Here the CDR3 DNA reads TGTGCCAGCAGTTCAAGGACTCCTTCCCCTTACCTCTACGAGCAGTACTTC.

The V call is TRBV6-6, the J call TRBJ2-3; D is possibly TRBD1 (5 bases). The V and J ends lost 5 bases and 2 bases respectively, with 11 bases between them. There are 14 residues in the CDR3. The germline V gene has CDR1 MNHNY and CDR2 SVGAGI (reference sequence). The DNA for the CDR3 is TGTGCCAGCAGTCCCAGGGCTCACACAGATACGCAGTATTTT. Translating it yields CASSPRAHTDTQYF.

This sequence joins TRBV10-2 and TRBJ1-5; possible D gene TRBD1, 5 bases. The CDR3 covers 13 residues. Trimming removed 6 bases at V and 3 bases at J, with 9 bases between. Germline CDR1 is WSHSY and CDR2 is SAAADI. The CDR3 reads CASREGLNQPQHF. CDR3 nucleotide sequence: TGCGCCAGCAGGGAGGGGCTCAATCAGCCCCAGCATTTT.

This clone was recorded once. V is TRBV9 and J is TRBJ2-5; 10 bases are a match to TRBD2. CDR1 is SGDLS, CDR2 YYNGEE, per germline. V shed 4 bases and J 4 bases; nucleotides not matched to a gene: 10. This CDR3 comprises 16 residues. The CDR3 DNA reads TGTGCCAGCAGCACCTTGAGCGGGAGGGCCCTAGAGACCCAGTACTTC. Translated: CASSTLSGRALETQYF.

The DNA of the CDR3 is TGTGCCAGCAGCGTAGCCTTCAGCCGGGATTACGAGCAGTACTTC. Its protein product is CASSVAFSRDYEQYF. This sequence joins TRBV9 and TRBJ2-7; possible D gene TRBD2, 5 bases. The CDR3 contains 15 residues. The V and J ends lost 0 bases and 4 bases respectively, with 14 bases between them. CDR1 is SGDLS, CDR2 YYNGEE, per germline.

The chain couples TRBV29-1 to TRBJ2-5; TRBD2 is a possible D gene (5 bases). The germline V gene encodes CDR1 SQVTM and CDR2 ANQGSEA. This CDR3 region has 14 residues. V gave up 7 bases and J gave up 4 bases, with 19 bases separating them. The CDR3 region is CSARGRGMSETQYF. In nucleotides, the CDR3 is TGCAGCGCCCGAGGTCGAGGGATGTCAGAGACCCAGTACTTC.

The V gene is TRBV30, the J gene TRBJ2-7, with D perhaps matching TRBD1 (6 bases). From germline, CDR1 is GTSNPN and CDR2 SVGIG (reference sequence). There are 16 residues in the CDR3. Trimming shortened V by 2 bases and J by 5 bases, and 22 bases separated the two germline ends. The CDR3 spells CAWSPNWDNYRDEQYF. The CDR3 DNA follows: TGTGCCTGGAGTCCTAATTGGGACAATTACAGGGACGAGCAGTACTTC.

CDR3 in amino acids: CASSFIDSPLHF. The CDR3 coding sequence is TGTGCCAGCAGCTTTATTGATTCACCCCTCCACTTT. This chain connects TRBV14 to TRBJ1-6; D is ambiguous. Trimming stripped 5 bases from V and 8 bases from J, with 7 bases between. The CDR3 spans 12 residues. Germline-derived CDR1 and CDR2 are SGHDN and FVKESK.

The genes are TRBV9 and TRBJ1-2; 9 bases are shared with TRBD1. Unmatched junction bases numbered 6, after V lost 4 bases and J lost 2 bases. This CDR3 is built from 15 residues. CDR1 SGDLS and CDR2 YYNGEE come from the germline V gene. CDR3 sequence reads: CASSPGDRANYGYTF. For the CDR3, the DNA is TGTGCCAGCAGCCCCGGGGACAGGGCAAACTATGGCTACACCTTC.

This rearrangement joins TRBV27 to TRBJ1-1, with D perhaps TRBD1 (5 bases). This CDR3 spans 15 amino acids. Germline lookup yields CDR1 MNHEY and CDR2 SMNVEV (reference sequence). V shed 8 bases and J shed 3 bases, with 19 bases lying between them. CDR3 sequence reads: CASHDVIGGDTEAFF. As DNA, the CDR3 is TGTGCCAGCCACGACGTCATCGGGGGGGACACTGAAGCTTTCTTT.

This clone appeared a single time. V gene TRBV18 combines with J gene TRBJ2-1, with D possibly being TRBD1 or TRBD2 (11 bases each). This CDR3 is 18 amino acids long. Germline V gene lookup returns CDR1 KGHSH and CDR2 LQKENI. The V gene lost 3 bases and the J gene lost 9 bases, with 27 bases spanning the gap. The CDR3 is CASSPGQGGTSGAGEQFF. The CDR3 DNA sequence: TGTGCCAGCTCACCGGGACAGGGGGGGACTAGCGGTGCGGGTGAGCAGTTCTTC.

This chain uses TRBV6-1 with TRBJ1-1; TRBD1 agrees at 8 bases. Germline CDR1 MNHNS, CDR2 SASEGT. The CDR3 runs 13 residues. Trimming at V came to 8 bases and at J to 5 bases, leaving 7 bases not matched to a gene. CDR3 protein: CASPTGGKTEAFF. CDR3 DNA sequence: TGTGCCAGCCCCACAGGGGGGAAGACTGAAGCTTTCTTT.

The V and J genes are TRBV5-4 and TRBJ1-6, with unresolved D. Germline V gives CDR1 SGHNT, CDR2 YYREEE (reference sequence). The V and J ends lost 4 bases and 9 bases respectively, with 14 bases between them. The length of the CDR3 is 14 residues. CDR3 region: CASSLREVGSPLHF. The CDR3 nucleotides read TGTGCCAGCAGCCTTAGAGAGGTGGGTTCACCCCTCCACTTT.

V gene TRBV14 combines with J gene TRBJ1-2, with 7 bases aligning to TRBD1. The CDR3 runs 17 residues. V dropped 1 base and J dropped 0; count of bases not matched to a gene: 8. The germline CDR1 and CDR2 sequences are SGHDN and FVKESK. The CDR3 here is CASSQAMGRGSNYGYTF. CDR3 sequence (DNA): TGTGCCAGCAGCCAAGCCATGGGCAGGGGGTCTAACTATGGCTACACCTTC.

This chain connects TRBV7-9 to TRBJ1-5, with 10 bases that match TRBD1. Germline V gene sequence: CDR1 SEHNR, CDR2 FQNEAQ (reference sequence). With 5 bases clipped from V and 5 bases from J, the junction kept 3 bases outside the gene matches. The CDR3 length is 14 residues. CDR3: CASSTGTGDQPQHF. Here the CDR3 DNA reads TGTGCCAGCAGCACAGGGACAGGGGATCAGCCCCAGCATTTT. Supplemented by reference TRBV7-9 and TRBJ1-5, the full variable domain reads DTGVSQNPRHKITKRGQNVTFRCDPISEHNRLYWYRQTLGQGPEFLTYFQNEAQLEKSRLLSDRFSAERPKGSFSTLEIQRTEQGDSAMYLCASSTGTGDQPQHFGDGTRLSIL.

CDR3 sequence: CSVWTSGRSYSGELFF. For the CDR3, the DNA is TGCAGCGTTTGGACTAGCGGGAGGTCTTATTCCGGGGAGCTGTTTTTT. The chain has TRBV29-1 and TRBJ2-2; 14 bases map to TRBD2. J gave up 6 bases and V 5 bases, and 8 bases lay outside the gene matches. There are 16 residues in the CDR3. Germline CDR1 reads SQVTM; CDR2 reads ANQGSEA.

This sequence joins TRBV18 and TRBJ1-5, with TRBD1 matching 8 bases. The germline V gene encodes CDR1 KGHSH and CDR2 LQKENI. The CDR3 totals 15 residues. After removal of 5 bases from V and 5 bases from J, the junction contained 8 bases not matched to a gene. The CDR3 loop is CASSVTGDGDQPQHF. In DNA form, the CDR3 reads TGTGCCAGCTCAGTGACAGGGGACGGGGATCAGCCCCAGCATTTT.

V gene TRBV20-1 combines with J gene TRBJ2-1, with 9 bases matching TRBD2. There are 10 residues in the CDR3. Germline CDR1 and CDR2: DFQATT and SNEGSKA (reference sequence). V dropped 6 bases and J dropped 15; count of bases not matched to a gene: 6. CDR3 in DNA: TGCAGTGCCACCGGGACTAGCCCGTTCTTC. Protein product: CSATGTSPFF.